The 24 T cell receptor beta chains reported below all come from one sample, sequenced in a study of CXCR3-negative and CXCR3-positive naive CD8 T cells. The antigens of these receptors remain unknown. Study outcomes and limitations: TRB CDR3 hydrophobicity was greater in CXCR3-positive naive cells than in CXCR3-negative naive cells.

Carrying UMI labels, the TRB cDNA libraries were prepared through 5' RACE. TCRdb reworked the 5' RACE reads into one entry per CDR3 protein, no DNA. In total, the table holds some 85,000 distinct CDR3 sequences. Sequenced sample: naive CXCR3+ CD8+ T cells from blood. Noted subset: CD45RO-CCR7+CD27+CD95- naive CD8+ T cells expressing CXCR3 (TNR3+). The source of these receptors is a human donor in good health. Some clones in this sample may be carry-over from other donors' samples.

The chain carries TRBV29-1 and TRBJ1-4; TCRdb proposes TRBD1, but this gene call is untestable without DNA. CDR3 length: 14 residues. Germline values: CDR1 SQVTM, CDR2 ANQGSEA. The CDR3 sequence: CSAEPTGGNEKLFF.

The chain links TRBV9 to TRBJ2-1; the TRBD2 assignment by TCRdb is unverifiable without DNA. The CDR3 extends over 16 amino acids. The germline V gene encodes CDR1 SGDLS and CDR2 YYNGEE. The CDR3 loop is CASSGGVRGPSNEQFF.

CDR3 protein: CASTRTGLGNSPLHF. The V call is TRBV28, the J call TRBJ1-6; TCRdb names TRBD1, which stays unverified in the absence of DNA. CDR1 MDHEN and CDR2 SYDVKM come from the germline V gene. The CDR3 spans 15 residues.

The chain has TRBV29-1 and TRBJ2-2; TCRdb's D call, TRBD1, is unchecked because there is no DNA. Per the germline V gene, CDR1 is SQVTM and CDR2 is ANQGSEA. The CDR3 length is 14 residues. The CDR3 protein is CSVYSGNFGGELFF.

The chain links TRBV4-3 to TRBJ2-3; TCRdb outputs TRBD1, but without DNA this stays unchecked. CDR1 and CDR2 from the germline V gene are LGHNA and YSLEER. This CDR3 comprises 16 residues. CDR3: CASSQQVRGRKDTQYF.

The V call is TRBV20-1, the J call TRBJ2-1; the TRBD1 assignment by TCRdb is unverifiable without DNA. This CDR3 spans 14 amino acids. Germline assignment: CDR1 DFQATT and CDR2 SNEGSKA (reference sequence). This CDR3 reads CSARDGQGYNEQFF.

The V call is TRBV29-1, the J call TRBJ2-1; the TRBD2 assignment by TCRdb is unverifiable without DNA. The germline V gene encodes CDR1 SQVTM and CDR2 ANQGSEA. This CDR3 spans 14 amino acids. The chain's CDR3 is CSVELGGSDYGQFF.

The chain recombines TRBV7-6 with TRBJ2-1; absent DNA, TCRdb's TRBD1 call cannot be checked. This CDR3 spans 14 amino acids. Germline V lookup: CDR1 SGHVS, CDR2 FNYEAQ. CDR3 loop: CASSFGPGFDEQFF.

The chain couples TRBV4-2 to TRBJ2-7. CDR3 length equals 13 residues. Germline V gene lookup returns CDR1 LGHNA and CDR2 YNFKEQ. The CDR3 is CASSQSTAYEQYF.

The chain uses TRBV24-1 and TRBJ2-3; as DNA is missing, the TRBD2 call by TCRdb cannot be tested. Germline CDR1 is KGHDR and CDR2 is SFDVKD. CDR3 length equals 17 residues. The CDR3 protein is CATSDLSDSAGADTQYF.

The J gene is TRBJ2-7, the V gene TRBV12-3 or TRBV12-4; TCRdb designates TRBD1, a call that cannot be tested without DNA. The length of the CDR3 is 15 residues. CDR3 residues: CASSLGQGNGYEQYF.

The CDR3 loop reads CASSHRDRSSYEQYF. The V gene is TRBV27, the J gene TRBJ2-7; the D call of TRBD1 rests on TCRdb alone, since no DNA is present to check it. Per germline, CDR1 MNHEY and CDR2 SMNVEV (reference sequence). The CDR3 extends over 15 amino acids.

The chain employs TRBV7-9 and TRBJ2-1. The CDR3 covers 16 residues. The germline V gene encodes CDR1 SEHNR and CDR2 FQNEAQ (reference sequence). The CDR3 reads CASSSREKSSYNEQFF.

The chain carries TRBV7-6 and TRBJ2-1; TCRdb calls TRBD2, which cannot be checked without DNA. The CDR3 is 16 amino acids. From germline, CDR1 is SGHVS and CDR2 FNYEAQ. This CDR3 is CASSPRVGEGGNEQFF.

The rearrangement joins TRBV23-1 to TRBJ2-7; with no DNA, the TCRdb D assignment of TRBD2 cannot be verified. TRBV23-1 carries the ORF label, with uncertain function. CDR3 length: 15 amino acids. The CDR3 loop reads CASSPYTSSGNEQYF.

The V and J genes are TRBV6-5 and TRBJ2-1; TCRdb's D call, TRBD1, is unchecked because there is no DNA. CDR3 length equals 14 residues. Germline values: CDR1 MNHEY, CDR2 SVGAGI. The CDR3 is CASSYSGGYNEQFF.

The CDR3 sequence is CASSPEGSTYNEQFF. This chain joins TRBV4-1 and TRBJ2-1; TCRdb reports TRBD2, a call that lacks DNA to check it against. The CDR3 runs 15 residues. Germline lookup yields CDR1 MGHRA and CDR2 YSYEKL.

J is TRBJ2-1 and V is TRBV29-1; checking the TCRdb D call of TRBD1 is not possible without DNA. There are 13 residues in the CDR3. CDR1 SQVTM and CDR2 ANQGSEA come from the germline V gene. The CDR3 spells CSVEAGHIFHRIF.

This rearrangement joins TRBV12-3 or TRBV12-4 to TRBJ2-7. The CDR3 extends over 15 amino acids. The CDR3 sequence: CASSSSASQWIGQYF.

The V call is TRBV7-8, the J call TRBJ2-1; the D gene TCRdb calls, TRBD2, cannot be checked with no DNA. CDR1 and CDR2 from the germline V gene are SGHVS and FQNEAQ. The CDR3 has 19 amino acids. This CDR3 reads CASTSGTSGRTTSYNEQFF. The entire variable domain, with the rest obtained from reference TRBV7-8 and TRBJ2-1, is as follows: GAGVSQSPRYKVAKRGQDVALRCDPISGHVSLFWYQQALGQGPEFLTYFQNEAQLDKSGLPSDRFFAERPEGSVSTLKIQRTQQEDSAVYLCASTSGTSGRTTSYNEQFFGPGTRLTVL.

The V gene is TRBV7-2, the J gene TRBJ2-7; with no DNA, the TCRdb D assignment of TRBD2 cannot be verified. The CDR3 is made up of 17 amino acids. Germline assignment: CDR1 SGHTA and CDR2 FQGNSA. CDR3 loop: CASGPGGGLAGEDEQYF.

V is TRBV19 and J is TRBJ2-1; no DNA is available, so the TRBD1 call from TCRdb remains unchecked. The CDR3 runs to 15 residues. Looked up from germline, CDR1 is LNHDA and CDR2 is SQIVND (reference sequence). The CDR3 sequence: CASSNVPTSYNEQFF.

The V call is TRBV12-3 or TRBV12-4, the J call TRBJ2-1; TCRdb selects TRBD1, and the lack of DNA leaves this call unchecked. The CDR3 is 15 residues long. The CDR3 loop is CASSLGAGGLIQQFF.

The V gene is TRBV6-4, the J gene TRBJ2-3; absent DNA, TCRdb's TRBD2 call cannot be checked. The CDR3 totals 14 residues. CDR1 and CDR2 (germline): MRHNA, SNTAGT. The chain's CDR3 is CASSADGTTDTQYF.